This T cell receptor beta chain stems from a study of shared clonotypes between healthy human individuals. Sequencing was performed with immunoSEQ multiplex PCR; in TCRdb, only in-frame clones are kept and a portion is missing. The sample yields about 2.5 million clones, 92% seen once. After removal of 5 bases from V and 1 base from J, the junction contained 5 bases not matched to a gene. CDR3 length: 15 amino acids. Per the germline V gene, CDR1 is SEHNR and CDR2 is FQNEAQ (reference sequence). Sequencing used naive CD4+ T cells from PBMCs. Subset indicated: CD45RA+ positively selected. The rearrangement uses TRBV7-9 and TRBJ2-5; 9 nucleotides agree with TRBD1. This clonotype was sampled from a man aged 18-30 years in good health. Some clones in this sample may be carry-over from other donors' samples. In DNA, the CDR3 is TGTGCCAGCAGCCTAGGACAGGGGTCCCAAGAGACCCAGTACTTC. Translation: CASSLGQGSQETQYF. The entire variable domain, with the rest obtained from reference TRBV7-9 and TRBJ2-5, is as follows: DTGVSQNPRHKITKRGQNVTFRCDPISEHNRLYWYRQTLGQGPEFLTYFQNEAQLEKSRLLSDRFSAERPKGSFSTLEIQRTEQGDSAMYLCASSLGQGSQETQYFGPGTRLLVL.